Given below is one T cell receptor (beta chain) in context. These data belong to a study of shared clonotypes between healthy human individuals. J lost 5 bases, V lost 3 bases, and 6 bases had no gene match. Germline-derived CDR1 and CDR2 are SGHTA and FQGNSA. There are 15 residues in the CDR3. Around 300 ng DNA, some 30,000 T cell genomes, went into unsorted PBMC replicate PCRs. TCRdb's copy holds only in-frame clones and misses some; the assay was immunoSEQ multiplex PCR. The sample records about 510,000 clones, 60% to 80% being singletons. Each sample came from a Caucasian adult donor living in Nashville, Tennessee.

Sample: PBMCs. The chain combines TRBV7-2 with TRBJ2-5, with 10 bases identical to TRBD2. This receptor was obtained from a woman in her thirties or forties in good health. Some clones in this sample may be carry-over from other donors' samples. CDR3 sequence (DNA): TGTGCCAGCAGCTTTACTAGCGGGAAAGGGGAGACCCAGTACTTC. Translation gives CASSFTSGKGETQYF.